These 23 T cell receptor beta chains were all obtained from the same sample, sequenced in a study of T cell repertoires in cytomegalovirus infection. MiXCR was run by TCRdb on the reads, yielding one entry per CDR3 protein. The sample holds about 230,000 distinct CDR3 sequences, approximately 7% seen once. The sample was PBMCs. These TCRs come from a human donor in good health (CMV status not recorded). Some clones in this sample may be carry-over from other donors' samples.

This clonotype appeared many times. The chain couples TRBV6-2 or TRBV6-3 to TRBJ2-1; a weak D match, TRBD2 (5 bases). Trimming removed 4 bases at V and 12 bases at J, with 22 bases between. CDR1 and CDR2 from the germline V gene are MNHEY and SVGEGT. CDR3 length equals 15 residues. The CDR3 protein is CASSSVRLRAAGQFF. CDR3 coding DNA: TGTGCCAGCAGTTCCGTCAGACTCCGGGCGGCGGGGCAGTTCTTC.

This clonotype has a count of ten or more. V gene TRBV6-2 or TRBV6-3 combines with J gene TRBJ1-1, with 7 bases that match TRBD1. The V segment lost 0 bases and the J segment 8 bases; nucleotides outside the gene matches: 3. The CDR3 is made up of 13 amino acids. Germline V gene data show CDR1 as MNHEY and CDR2 as SVGEGT. This CDR3 reads CASSYSGTVEAFF. CDR3 nucleotide sequence: TGTGCCAGCAGTTACTCGGGGACAGTCGAAGCTTTCTTT.

At least ten counts were recorded for this clonotype. This chain links TRBV6-5 with TRBJ1-4; 7 bases fit TRBD1. Losses at the gene ends were 6 bases for V and 1 base for J; bases not matched to a gene: 2. The CDR3 contains 14 residues. Germline V gene lookup returns CDR1 MNHEY and CDR2 SVGAGI. CDR3 residues: CASRTGRTNEKLFF. The CDR3 DNA reads as TGTGCCAGCAGGACAGGGAGAACTAATGAAAAACTGTTTTTT.

This clonotype was detected ten times or more. The V and J genes are TRBV28 and TRBJ2-7; a weak D match, TRBD1 (8 bases). The CDR3 length is 15 residues. Between the trimmed V and J ends, which lost 5 bases and 3 bases, there was a span of 17 bases. Germline-derived CDR1 and CDR2 are MDHEN and SYDVKM. CDR3 amino acids: CASSPSGTGGYEQYF. CDR3 DNA: TGTGCCAGCAGTCCCAGCGGGACAGGTGGCTACGAGCAGTACTTC.

This clonotype was seen ten or more times. V and J are TRBV9 and TRBJ1-1, with D perhaps matching TRBD1 (5 bases). CDR1 is SGDLS, CDR2 YYNGEE, per germline. Trimming stripped 4 bases from V and 5 bases from J, with 24 bases between. The CDR3 contains 17 residues. The CDR3 DNA is TGTGCCAGCAGCCAACAGGAAATCCTCATATCTGGTACTGAAGCTTTCTTT. This codes for CASSQQEILISGTEAFF.

The V gene is TRBV18, the J gene TRBJ2-4; no firm D call. The CDR3 consists of 14 residues. V lost 3 bases to trimming and J lost 4 bases, with 10 bases between them. Germline lookup yields CDR1 KGHSH and CDR2 LQKENI. The chain's CDR3 is CASSPASSKNIQYF. The CDR3, as DNA: TGTGCCAGCTCACCGGCCAGCTCTAAAAACATTCAGTACTTC. The whole variable domain, filled in from reference TRBV18 and TRBJ2-4, reads NAGVMQNPRHLVRRRGQEARLRCSPMKGHSHVYWYRQLPEEGLKFMVYLQKENIIDESGMPKERFSAEFPKEGPSILRIQQVVRGDSAAYFCASSPASSKNIQYFGAGTRLSVL.

This clonotype was detected ten times or more. V gene TRBV7-2 combines with J gene TRBJ2-1, with unresolved D. V dropped 5 bases and J dropped 7 bases, with 18 bases sitting between them. Germline CDR1 SGHTA, CDR2 FQGNSA. This CDR3 comprises 15 residues. CDR3 in DNA: TGTGCCAGCAGCCCTATGGGCCCAGCCCTTAATGAGCAGTTCTTC. Amino acid sequence: CASSPMGPALNEQFF.

This clonotype came up many times. This chain uses TRBV7-2 with TRBJ2-5; D is unclear. This CDR3 is built from 13 residues. Germline CDR1 is SGHTA and CDR2 is FQGNSA. The V and J ends lost 2 bases and 3 bases respectively, with 7 bases between them. CDR3 sequence (DNA): TGTGCCAGCAGCTTACATCGAGAAGAGACCCAGTACTTC. Translation: CASSLHREETQYF.

This clonotype came up a few times. V usage is TRBV20-1 and J usage is TRBJ2-7; perhaps TRBD2 as D (6 bases). The CDR3 sequence is 13 residues long. The V end was cut by 5 bases, the J end by 4 bases, with 15 bases between. Germline V CDR1 and CDR2: DFQATT, SNEGSKA (reference sequence). The DNA for the CDR3 is TGCAGTGCTGCAGTTACCGGGGGTTACGAGCAGTACTTC. As protein: CSAAVTGGYEQYF.

This clonotype was recorded at least ten times. V usage is TRBV4-1 and J usage is TRBJ2-2, with D unclear. The V gene's germline CDR1 is MGHRA and CDR2 YSYEKL. V was cut by 1 base and J by 9 bases, with 6 bases left in between. The CDR3 covers 12 residues. CDR3 nucleotide sequence: TGCGCCAGCAGCCAAGGGTTCAGGGAGCTGTTTTTT. It encodes CASSQGFRELFF.

At least ten counts were recorded for this clonotype. The chain links TRBV7-9 to TRBJ1-2; 8 positions agree with TRBD1. This CDR3 contains 16 residues. Germline assignment: CDR1 SEHNR and CDR2 FQNEAQ (reference sequence). Germline trimming cut 7 bases from V and 7 bases from J; bases unmatched to any gene: 17. CDR3: CASTTQGGQGWSGYTF. The CDR3 nucleotides read TGTGCCAGCACCACTCAAGGAGGACAGGGTTGGAGTGGCTACACCTTC.

This clonotype appeared many times. The V gene is TRBV28, the J gene TRBJ1-1, with D perhaps matching TRBD1 (5 bases). The V and J ends lost 9 bases and 5 bases respectively, with 13 bases between them. Germline CDR1 MDHEN, CDR2 SYDVKM. CDR3 size: 12 residues. The CDR3 DNA sequence: TGTGCCAGTACTACGGGGGGAACTGAAGCTTTCTTT. Translating gives CASTTGGTEAFF.

This clonotype was seen ten or more times. The chain employs TRBV7-2 and TRBJ1-2, with unresolved D. Between the trimmed V and J ends, which lost 1 base and 5 bases, there was a span of 8 bases. From germline, CDR1 is SGHTA and CDR2 FQGNSA. The CDR3 loop spans 13 amino acids. The CDR3 loop reads CASSLGRTYGYTF. CDR3 DNA: TGTGCCAGCAGCTTAGGACGGACTTATGGCTACACCTTC. The complete variable domain, with remaining parts taken from reference TRBV7-2 and TRBJ1-2, reads GAGVSQSPSNKVTEKGKDVELRCDPISGHTALYWYRQSLGQGLEFLIYFQGNSAPDKSGLPSDRFSAERTGGSVSTLTIQRTQQEDSAVYLCASSLGRTYGYTFGSGTRLTVV.

This clonotype appeared many times. The rearrangement joins TRBV7-2 to TRBJ2-2; 10 nucleotides match TRBD1. The length of the CDR3 is 19 residues. Germline V gene lookup returns CDR1 SGHTA and CDR2 FQGNSA. V shed 7 bases, J shed 3 bases, and the junction held 17 bases outside the gene matches. CDR3 in amino acids: CASKSVGELGQGYTGELFF. CDR3 bases: TGTGCCAGCAAAAGTGTTGGAGAGTTGGGACAGGGGTACACCGGGGAGCTGTTTTTT. Complete variable domain (other parts from reference TRBV7-2 and TRBJ2-2): GAGVSQSPSNKVTEKGKDVELRCDPISGHTALYWYRQSLGQGLEFLIYFQGNSAPDKSGLPSDRFSAERTGGSVSTLTIQRTQQEDSAVYLCASKSVGELGQGYTGELFFGEGSRLTVL.

This clonotype showed up many times. V gene TRBV12-3 or TRBV12-4 combines with J gene TRBJ2-1; 7 bases are a match to TRBD2. After removal of 5 bases from V and 9 bases from J, the junction contained 7 bases not matched to a gene. This CDR3 region has 13 residues. CDR3 nucleotide sequence: TGTGCCAGCAGTAATTGGGGGGGGAGTGAGCAGTTCTTC. Translation gives CASSNWGGSEQFF.

The chain is built from TRBV15 and TRBJ2-7, with D unclear. The CDR3 consists of 13 residues. Per the germline V gene, CDR1 is LNHNV and CDR2 is YYDKDF (reference sequence). The ends were cut back, 0 bases at V and 2 bases at J, with 5 bases in the middle. The CDR3 loop reads CATSREHAYEQYF. The CDR3 nucleotides are TGTGCCACCAGCAGAGAGCATGCCTACGAGCAGTACTTC.

This clonotype has ten or more counts. The V call is TRBV30, the J call TRBJ1-5; D remains ambiguous. Germline assignment: CDR1 GTSNPN and CDR2 SVGIG (reference sequence). The CDR3 spans 13 residues. V dropped 5 bases and J dropped 4 bases, with 12 bases sitting between them. Written as DNA, the CDR3 is TGTGCCTGGGCGGACGGGATAAATCAGCCCCAGCATTTT. Translated: CAWADGINQPQHF.

The V gene is TRBV19, the J gene TRBJ1-2, with D possibly being TRBD1 (6 bases). CDR3 length: 14 amino acids. V lost 3 bases and J 4 bases, leaving 12 bases between the germline ends. Germline V lookup: CDR1 LNHDA, CDR2 SQIVND (reference sequence). The CDR3 bases are TGTGCCAGTAGTATCCGGACAGCCTTCTATGGCTACACCTTC. Translation gives CASSIRTAFYGYTF.

This clonotype came up many times. This chain connects TRBV7-2 to TRBJ2-4, with D hard to call. Trimming left V 2 bases short and J 5 bases short, with 7 bases between. CDR3 length: 13 residues. Germline V lookup: CDR1 SGHTA, CDR2 FQGNSA. CDR3 nucleotides: TGTGCCAGCAGCTTATATGAACAAAACATTCAGTACTTC. Amino acids: CASSLYEQNIQYF.

This clonotype was counted between two and nine times. The chain joins TRBV20-1 to TRBJ1-1; a weak D match, TRBD1 (6 bases). Trimming cost V 1 base and J 3 bases, with 15 bases left between them. Germline CDR1 and CDR2: DFQATT and SNEGSKA (reference sequence). CDR3 size: 15 residues. The chain's CDR3 is CSARALNGGHTEAFF. In nucleotides, the CDR3 is TGCAGTGCTAGAGCATTAAACGGGGGGCACACTGAAGCTTTCTTT.

This clonotype appeared a few times. V is TRBV25-1 and J is TRBJ2-7; TRBD1 aligns across 9 bases. The CDR3 is 16 residues long. V was pared by 3 bases and J by 5 bases, with 11 bases of the junction left unmatched. CDR1 MGHDK and CDR2 SYGVNS come from the germline V gene. The DNA of the CDR3 is TGTGCCAGCAGTGAGTTTATGGGGACAGGGTACAACGAGCAGTACTTC. Translating gives CASSEFMGTGYNEQYF.

This clonotype has a count of ten or more. CDR3 loop: CASSHNKTVTEAFF. As DNA, the CDR3 is TGTGCCAGCAGCCATAATAAGACAGTCACTGAAGCTTTCTTT. The V and J genes are TRBV14 and TRBJ1-1, with D perhaps matching TRBD1 (5 bases). The ends were cut back, 3 bases at V and 4 bases at J, with 12 bases in the middle. Germline CDR1 SGHDN, CDR2 FVKESK. This CDR3 comprises 14 residues.

This clonotype showed up many times. The chain combines TRBV6-2 or TRBV6-3 with TRBJ2-5; 8 nucleotides agree with TRBD1. CDR1 is MNHEY, CDR2 SVGEGT, per germline. The length of the CDR3 is 15 residues. V shed 5 bases and J 4 bases; nucleotides not matched to a gene: 9. The CDR3 DNA is TGTGCCAGCAGTCGTCGACAGGGGACGGGAGAGACCCAGTACTTC. This gives the protein CASSRRQGTGETQYF.